One and the same sample provided the 4 T cell receptor beta chains below, sequenced in a study of shared clonotypes between healthy human individuals. Measured with immunoSEQ multiplex PCR; TCRdb has only the in-frame clones, and not every one. The profile shows 730,000 or so clones, 60% to 80% of them singletons. Sequencing used memory CD4+ T cells sorted from blood. Subset noted: CD45RA-negative fraction. These receptors came from a woman in her 30s in good health.

This clone has a handful of counts. The rearrangement uses TRBV7-7 and TRBJ1-1, with D hard to call. The germline V and J ends were trimmed by 8 bases and 2 bases, with 12 bases remaining between them. Germline-derived CDR1 and CDR2 are SSHAT and FNYEAQ (reference sequence). This CDR3 region has 13 residues. The CDR3 bases are TGTGCCAGCGCCTTACGTGAAAACACTGAAGCTTTCTTT. Translated, it gives CASALRENTEAFF.

This chain links TRBV7-2 with TRBJ2-5; no clear D. V shed 4 bases and J shed 4 bases, with 10 bases lying between them. The germline V gene encodes CDR1 SGHTA and CDR2 FQGNSA. The CDR3 totals 13 residues. CDR3 protein: CASSSAMGETQYF. The CDR3 bases are TGTGCCAGCAGCTCAGCGATGGGAGAGACCCAGTACTTC.

The V call is TRBV28, the J call TRBJ1-5; TRBD1 is a possible D gene (6 bases). Germline V gives CDR1 MDHEN, CDR2 SYDVKM. CDR3 length: 16 residues. V lost 6 bases and J lost 2, with 17 bases in between. This CDR3 reads CASRTTLQGGNQPQHF. The CDR3, as DNA: TGTGCCAGCAGGACAACTCTACAGGGTGGCAATCAGCCCCAGCATTTT.

This clone was seen once. V and J are TRBV2 and TRBJ1-3; D gene unclear. In germline, CDR1 is SNHLY, CDR2 FYNNEI. V shed 6 bases and J shed 0 bases, with 6 bases lying between them. This CDR3 comprises 13 residues. CDR3 coding DNA: TGTGCCAGCAGGCGGAACTCTGGAAACACCATATATTTT. It is translated as CASRRNSGNTIYF.